Listed here are 31 T cell receptor beta chains from one sample, sequenced in a study of shared clonotypes between healthy human individuals. The table came from immunoSEQ multiplex PCR; TCRdb's copy has only in-frame clones and leaves some out. The sample carries some 2,100,000 clones, more than 85% recorded once. CD8 cells classed as naive were CD45RO-negative and positively selected for CCR7, excluding terminally differentiated effector memory CD45RA+ cells. Sequenced input: naive CD8+ T cells from PBMCs. These receptor sequences come from a man aged 18 to 29 in good health. Some clones in this sample may be carry-over from other donors' samples.

V usage is TRBV6-6 and J usage is TRBJ1-5; perhaps TRBD1 as D (6 bases). Between the trimmed V and J ends, which lost 5 bases and 2 bases, there was a span of 16 bases. Germline CDR1 is MNHNY and CDR2 is SVGAGI (reference sequence). There are 16 residues in the CDR3. The CDR3 bases are TGTGCCAGCAGTACCCCGGAGGCAGGGGGCAATCAGCCCCAGCATTTT. As protein: CASSTPEAGGNQPQHF.

In DNA form, the CDR3 reads TGCAGCGTTGCTCTTTCTCGGCTAGCGGGAGTCAATGAGCAGTTCTTC. Amino acids: CSVALSRLAGVNEQFF. The chain has TRBV29-1 and TRBJ2-1; TRBD2 matches at 10 bases. J gave up 6 bases and V 4 bases, and 12 bases lay outside the gene matches. CDR3 length: 16 amino acids. CDR1 SQVTM and CDR2 ANQGSEA come from the germline V gene.

The chain carries TRBV19 and TRBJ2-1; TRBD2 agrees at 10 bases. Germline lookup yields CDR1 LNHDA and CDR2 SQIVND (reference sequence). V was clipped by 5 bases and J by 8 bases; unmatched bases: 12. CDR3 size: 16 residues. The CDR3 reads CASSPGLALRGYEQFF. The CDR3, as DNA: TGTGCCAGTAGTCCGGGACTAGCGTTGAGAGGGTATGAGCAGTTCTTC.

The rearrangement joins TRBV16 to TRBJ1-5; D may be TRBD1 (6 bases). The germline CDR1 and CDR2 sequences are KGHSY and FQNENV. The V end was cut by 5 bases, the J end by 2 bases, with 13 bases between. The CDR3 runs 15 residues. The CDR3 bases are TGTGCCAGCAGCACCCGACAGGATCGCAATCAGCCCCAGCATTTT. This translates into CASSTRQDRNQPQHF.

V usage is TRBV7-9 and J usage is TRBJ1-1; D uncertain. Germline V gene lookup returns CDR1 SEHNR and CDR2 FQNEAQ (reference sequence). Trimming pared 5 bases from V and 0 bases from J, leaving 13 bases between. CDR3 length: 15 residues. CDR3 nucleotides: TGTGCCAGCAGCCAAACCATTCGCATGAACACTGAAGCTTTCTTT. The encoded protein is CASSQTIRMNTEAFF.

V is TRBV12-5 and J is TRBJ2-3, with 9 bases matching TRBD2. With V trimmed by 7 bases and J by 4 bases, 3 bases remained unmatched. Germline V gene sequence: CDR1 LGHNT, CDR2 FRNRAP. The CDR3 runs 13 residues. The CDR3 sequence: CASAAGGPDTQYF. DNA for the CDR3: TGTGCTAGTGCTGCGGGAGGGCCAGATACGCAGTATTTT.

The chain has TRBV10-3 and TRBJ2-7, with D possibly matching TRBD2 (6 bases). Germline V lookup: CDR1 ENHRY, CDR2 SYGVKD. This CDR3 has 17 amino acids. Trimming left V 4 bases short and J 0 bases short, with 19 bases between. CDR3 sequence (DNA): TGTGCCATCAGTGTGTCTCGAATAGCGGAGAGCTCCTACGAGCAGTACTTC. The encoded protein is CAISVSRIAESSYEQYF.

This clone was counted only a few times. The genes are TRBV9 and TRBJ2-2; D unresolved. V was pared by 3 bases and J by 5 bases, with 11 bases between. Germline-derived CDR1 and CDR2 are SGDLS and YYNGEE. The CDR3 is 14 residues long. CDR3 coding DNA: TGTGCCAGCAGCGAGGCCGTGTATACCGGGGAGCTGTTTTTT. Protein: CASSEAVYTGELFF.

To note about this clone: This sample includes further DNA sequences coding for the same CDR3. The chain has TRBV7-9 and TRBJ2-7, with 10 bases lining up with TRBD1. Germline trimming cut 6 bases from V and 1 base from J; bases unmatched to any gene: 6. This CDR3 is 15 amino acids long. Germline V lookup: CDR1 SEHNR, CDR2 FQNEAQ (reference sequence). CDR3 nucleotide sequence: TGTGCCAGCAGTTTGGGACAGGGGTTATCCTACGAGCAGTACTTC. Protein product: CASSLGQGLSYEQYF.

The chain has TRBV19 and TRBJ2-7; 8 bases fit TRBD1. The CDR3 is 15 residues long. From germline, CDR1 is LNHDA and CDR2 SQIVND (reference sequence). V shed 5 bases, J shed 3 bases, and the junction held 9 bases outside the gene matches. CDR3 sequence reads: CASSYLSGTGYEQYF. In nucleotides, the CDR3 is TGTGCCAGTAGTTACTTATCCGGGACAGGCTACGAGCAGTACTTC.

This clone was recorded once. The gene calls are TRBV18 and TRBJ1-4; D is perhaps TRBD1 (6 bases). This CDR3 comprises 17 residues. From germline, CDR1 is KGHSH and CDR2 LQKENI. Trimming pared 6 bases from V and 1 base from J, leaving 18 bases between. CDR3 region: CASSPNKGVETNEKLFF. The CDR3 nucleotides are TGTGCCAGCTCCCCGAATAAGGGGGTAGAAACTAATGAAAAACTGTTTTTT.

The J gene is TRBJ2-1, the V gene TRBV18; TRBD1 aligns across 9 bases. With 2 bases clipped from V and 7 bases from J, the junction kept 9 bases outside the gene matches. Germline CDR1 and CDR2: KGHSH and LQKENI. This CDR3 has 16 amino acids. The CDR3 sequence: CASSPTAQGAWNEQFF. CDR3 in DNA: TGTGCCAGCTCACCAACGGCACAGGGGGCGTGGAATGAGCAGTTCTTC.

V is TRBV11-2 and J is TRBJ1-4, with 12 nucleotides matching TRBD1. V shed 4 bases, J shed 7 bases, and the junction held 16 bases outside the gene matches. The CDR3 sequence is 19 residues long. CDR1 is SGHAT, CDR2 FQNNGV, per germline. The CDR3 is CASSYGPGTGGSISEKLFF. In nucleotides, the CDR3 is TGTGCCAGCAGCTACGGTCCCGGGACAGGGGGCAGCATATCTGAAAAACTGTTTTTT.

This chain connects TRBV27 to TRBJ2-2; D might be TRBD2 (6 bases). The CDR3 is made up of 14 amino acids. V lost 5 bases, J lost 5 bases, and 12 bases lay in between. The germline V gene has CDR1 MNHEY and CDR2 SMNVEV (reference sequence). The CDR3 region is CASSPPGGTGELFF. The CDR3 DNA is TGTGCCAGCAGTCCCCCCGGGGGAACCGGGGAGCTGTTTTTT.

The chain uses TRBV27 and TRBJ1-2; possible D gene TRBD1, 5 bases. Between the trimmed V and J ends, which lost 2 bases and 7 bases, there was a span of 26 bases. Per the germline V gene, CDR1 is MNHEY and CDR2 is SMNVEV (reference sequence). CDR3 size: 18 residues. The CDR3 is CASSLVGTHGGGARGYTF. The CDR3 bases are TGTGCCAGCAGTTTAGTCGGAACCCATGGGGGAGGGGCGCGTGGCTACACCTTC.

The J gene is TRBJ2-1, the V gene TRBV28, with D perhaps assigned TRBD1 or TRBD2 (5 bases each). CDR3 length: 16 amino acids. The germline CDR1 and CDR2 sequences are MDHEN and SYDVKM. The ends were cut back, 4 bases at V and 4 bases at J, with 17 bases in the middle. CDR3 nucleotides: TGTGCCAGCAGTTCCCTCCGGGGCGCCGTTTACAATGAGCAGTTCTTC. Encoded protein: CASSSLRGAVYNEQFF.

The rearrangement links TRBV28 to TRBJ1-5; 7 bases agree with TRBD1. Trimming took 4 bases from V and 3 from J; bases not matched to a gene: 18. The CDR3 length is 19 residues. The germline CDR1 and CDR2 sequences are MDHEN and SYDVKM. This CDR3 is CASSSIYIGRQGDNQPQHF. For the CDR3, the DNA is TGTGCCAGCAGTTCTATCTATATTGGGCGGCAGGGGGACAATCAGCCCCAGCATTTT.

The sample holds a few counts of this clone. The V and J genes are TRBV9 and TRBJ1-1; D unclear. This CDR3 is 13 amino acids long. V was trimmed by 0 bases and J by 3 bases, leaving 6 bases between them. Germline CDR1 and CDR2: SGDLS and YYNGEE. CDR3 loop: CASSVVGHTEAFF. CDR3 nucleotide sequence: TGTGCCAGCAGCGTAGTTGGGCACACTGAAGCTTTCTTT.

The chain carries TRBV29-1 and TRBJ1-1, with 8 nucleotides matching TRBD1. The ends lost 2 bases at V and 5 bases at J; junction bases unmatched: 7. CDR3 length: 14 residues. Germline V lookup: CDR1 SQVTM, CDR2 ANQGSEA. In nucleotides, the CDR3 is TGCAGCGTTGAATGGTTACAGGGGGGGACTGAAGCTTTCTTT. Translating it yields CSVEWLQGGTEAFF.

Regarding this clone: In the same sample, other DNA sequences code for this CDR3. The chain recombines TRBV11-2 with TRBJ2-2; D uncertain. The germline V gene encodes CDR1 SGHAT and CDR2 FQNNGV. With 5 bases removed from V and 5 bases from J, the gap between germline ends came to 9 bases. The CDR3 has 13 residues. The CDR3 spells CASSPGYTGELFF. CDR3 sequence (DNA): TGTGCCAGCAGCCCCGGTTATACCGGGGAGCTGTTTTTT.

The gene calls are TRBV27 and TRBJ2-1; D gene unclear. Germline assignment: CDR1 MNHEY and CDR2 SMNVEV (reference sequence). The length of the CDR3 is 15 residues. Trimming left V 2 bases short and J 0 bases short, with 8 bases between. The CDR3 region has the DNA TGTGCCAGCAGTTTAGAGGACGCCTCCTACAATGAGCAGTTCTTC. Translating gives CASSLEDASYNEQFF.

V and J are TRBV4-3 and TRBJ2-1, with 7 nucleotides matching TRBD1. This CDR3 region has 14 residues. Germline V gene data show CDR1 as LGHNA and CDR2 as YSLEER. Trimming removed 5 bases from V and 5 bases from J; junction bases left unmatched: 6. As DNA, the CDR3 is TGCGCCAGCAGCTTCCGGGACAGCAACAATGAGCAGTTCTTC. Its translation: CASSFRDSNNEQFF.

This clone was seen a single time. This sequence joins TRBV7-2 and TRBJ2-3, with D unresolved. CDR1 is SGHTA, CDR2 FQGNSA, per germline. V was clipped by 3 bases and J by 5 bases, with 6 bases between them. This CDR3 comprises 12 residues. DNA of the CDR3: TGTGCCAGCAGCTTTAGGATAGATACGCAGTATTTT. Translation: CASSFRIDTQYF.

This clone was detected only once. This chain uses TRBV10-1 with TRBJ1-5; D is uncertain. Germline CDR1 WNHNN, CDR2 SYGVQD (reference sequence). With 2 bases removed from V and 0 bases from J, the gap between germline ends came to 11 bases. The CDR3 is 16 amino acids. The CDR3 here is CASSEVWFHSNQPQHF. As DNA, the CDR3 is TGCGCCAGCAGTGAGGTCTGGTTTCATAGCAATCAGCCCCAGCATTTT.

The chain employs TRBV19 and TRBJ2-2; D ambiguous. Germline CDR1 and CDR2: LNHDA and SQIVND (reference sequence). With 7 bases removed from V and 0 bases from J, the gap between germline ends came to 9 bases. The CDR3 consists of 14 residues. The CDR3 sequence is CASTTAPNTGELFF. The CDR3 DNA reads as TGTGCCAGTACTACAGCCCCGAACACCGGGGAGCTGTTTTTT.

This clone was seen a single time. The chain couples TRBV19 to TRBJ2-7, with D possibly being TRBD1 or TRBD2 (5 bases each). The germline V gene encodes CDR1 LNHDA and CDR2 SQIVND (reference sequence). The CDR3 covers 14 residues. The ends were cut back, 7 bases at V and 4 bases at J, with 17 bases in the middle. CDR3 loop: CASTTGPGAYEQYF. CDR3 DNA: TGTGCCAGTACCACGGGCCCCGGGGCATACGAGCAGTACTTC.

V is TRBV7-2 and J is TRBJ2-7; no clear D. Germline V gene sequence: CDR1 SGHTA, CDR2 FQGNSA. The CDR3 spans 17 residues. The V end lost 0 bases, the J end lost 4 bases, and 19 bases lay between the germline ends. CDR3 coding DNA: TGTGCCAGCAGCTTAGCGGACGCGACCGACAAAATTTACGAGCAGTACTTC. It is translated as CASSLADATDKIYEQYF.

In DNA, the CDR3 is TGTGCCAGCGAAGGGGACAGAAGCACAGATACGCAGTATTTT. Protein: CASEGDRSTDTQYF. The V gene is TRBV28, the J gene TRBJ2-3; 7 bases are shared with TRBD1. CDR1 and CDR2 from the germline V gene are MDHEN and SYDVKM. CDR3 length equals 14 residues. With 8 bases clipped from V and 0 bases from J, the junction kept 5 bases outside the gene matches. Combining the CDR3 with reference TRBV28 and TRBJ2-3 gives the whole variable domain DVKVTQSSRYLVKRTGEKVFLECVQDMDHENMFWYRQDPGLGLRLIYFSYDVKMKEKGDIPEGYSVSREKKERFSLILESASTNQTSMYLCASEGDRSTDTQYFGPGTRLTVL.

This chain joins TRBV27 and TRBJ2-1; the match to TRBD1 covers 8 bases. Germline V gene sequence: CDR1 MNHEY, CDR2 SMNVEV (reference sequence). The CDR3 sequence is 13 residues long. The V segment lost 5 bases and the J segment 6 bases; nucleotides outside the gene matches: 3. CDR3 amino acids: CASSDTGGNEQFF. The CDR3 DNA is TGTGCCAGCAGTGACACAGGGGGCAATGAGCAGTTCTTC.

The chain couples TRBV21-1 to TRBJ2-1; the table assigns TRBD2, which was not confirmed against the DNA. TRBV21-1 is flagged as a pseudogene. The CDR3 is 16 residues long. CDR3 in amino acids: CASSNLSGTFYNEQFF. CDR3 in DNA: TGTGCCAGCAGCAACCTTAGCGGGACATTCTACAATGAGCAGTTCTTC.

The chain recombines TRBV5-4 with TRBJ1-4; 11 bases map to TRBD1. CDR3 size: 15 residues. Germline lookup yields CDR1 SGHNT and CDR2 YYREEE (reference sequence). With 4 bases clipped from V and 7 bases from J, the junction kept 6 bases outside the gene matches. The CDR3 loop reads CASSVGTGGREKLFF. In DNA form, the CDR3 reads TGTGCCAGCAGCGTAGGGACAGGGGGTCGTGAAAAACTGTTTTTT.